This T cell receptor beta chain appears in the sequencing data of a study of blood T cell repertoires in COVID-19. On the study more broadly: Whether acute or convalescent, the COVID-19 samples came from the United States, Italy and Spain. PBMCs, B-cell-depleted T cells, or T cells were the source of the cDNA or gDNA that made up the material.

Per the authors' pipeline: Reference gene primers were amplified, and this amplification served to estimate nucleated cell counts. This table comes from immunoSEQ multiplex PCR, and its TCRdb copy is limited to in-frame clones, with some not included. The DNA gave D and trimming, while V, J and clone size come from that table. Here the sample spans fewer than 350,000 clones, around 86% being singletons. V lost 7 bases and J 5 bases, leaving 15 bases between the germline ends. CDR1 and CDR2 (germline): MDHEN, SYDVKM. This CDR3 comprises 14 residues. The rearrangement links TRBV28 to TRBJ1-5; D call uncertain. Sequenced material: peripheral blood. This clonotype originated in a man between 40 and 49 years old with active or convalescent COVID-19. In DNA, the CDR3 is TGTGCCAGCAAGCGGGGATTTACGGATCAGCCCCAGCATTTT. This encodes CASKRGFTDQPQHF.